The TCR beta chain described here comes from a study of cytomegalovirus exposure and HLA in healthy donors. Overall study findings and caveats: A later analysis showed TCR association rates differing by HLA locus, peaking at DRB1 and lowest at HLA-C. Presence/absence analyses supposed approximately even sequencing depth among donors. Looking again later, the authors saw that most CMV-associated TCR beta chains seemed HLA-restricted.

It was with 60 Vbeta and 13 Jbeta primers that the PCR ran. As originally analysed: Some 9.9 million of about 80 million unique TCR beta chains were shared, per a later count. The data were produced by immunoSEQ multiplex PCR, yet TCRdb's version contains in-frame clones alone and is incomplete. The V and J calls and clone size come from that table; D and trimming were worked out from the DNA. The sample lists about 140,000 clones; roughly 80% were seen once. Worth noting for this clone: As yet, its antigen is unknown.

Input material: PBMCs. This TCR was recovered from a woman aged 40 to 50 in good health and CMV-seronegative.

In DNA form, the CDR3 reads TGTGCTAGTGGTTTGGGGCTAGGGGGAAAGGCCGGGGAGCTGTTTTTT. Residues: CASGLGLGGKAGELFF. The V call is TRBV12-5, the J call TRBJ2-2; D is possibly TRBD1 (6 bases). The CDR3 runs 16 residues. Germline V gene lookup returns CDR1 LGHNT and CDR2 FRNRAP. Trimming cost V 1 base and J 6 bases, with 15 bases left between them.